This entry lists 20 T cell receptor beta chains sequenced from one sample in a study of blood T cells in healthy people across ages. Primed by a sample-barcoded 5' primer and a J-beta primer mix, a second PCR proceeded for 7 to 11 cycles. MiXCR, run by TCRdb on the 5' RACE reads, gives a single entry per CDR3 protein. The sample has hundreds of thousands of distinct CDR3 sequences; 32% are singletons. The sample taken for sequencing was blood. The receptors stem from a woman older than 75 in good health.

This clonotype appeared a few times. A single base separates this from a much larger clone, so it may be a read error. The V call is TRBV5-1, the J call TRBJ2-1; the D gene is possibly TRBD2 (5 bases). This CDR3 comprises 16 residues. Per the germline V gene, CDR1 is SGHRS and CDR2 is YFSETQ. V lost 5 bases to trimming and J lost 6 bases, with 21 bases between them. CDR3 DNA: TGCGCCAGCAGTTTTCCAGCGGCAACAAACTGCAATGAGCAGTTCTTC. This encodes CASSFPAATNCNEQFF.

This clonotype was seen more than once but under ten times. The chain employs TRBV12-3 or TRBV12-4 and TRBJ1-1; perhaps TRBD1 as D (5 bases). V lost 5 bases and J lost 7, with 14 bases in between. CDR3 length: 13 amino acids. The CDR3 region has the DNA TGTGCCAGCAGTCCCTCGGGGGAGGGTGAAGCTTTCTTT. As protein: CASSPSGEGEAFF.

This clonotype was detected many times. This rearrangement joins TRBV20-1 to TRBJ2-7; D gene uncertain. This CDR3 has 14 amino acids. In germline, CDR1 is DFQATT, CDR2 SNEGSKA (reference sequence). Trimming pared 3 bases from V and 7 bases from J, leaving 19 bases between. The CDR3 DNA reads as TGCAGTGCTAGCCCCGGACGGTCCAGATGGGAGCAGTACTTC. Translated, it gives CSASPGRSRWEQYF.

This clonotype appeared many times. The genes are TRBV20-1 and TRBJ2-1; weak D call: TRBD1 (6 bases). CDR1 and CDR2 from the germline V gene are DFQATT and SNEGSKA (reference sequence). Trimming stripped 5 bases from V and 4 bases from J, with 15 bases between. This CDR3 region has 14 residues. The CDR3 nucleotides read TGCAGTGCTGCCCCTCCGGACAGATACAATGAGCAGTTCTTC. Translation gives CSAAPPDRYNEQFF.

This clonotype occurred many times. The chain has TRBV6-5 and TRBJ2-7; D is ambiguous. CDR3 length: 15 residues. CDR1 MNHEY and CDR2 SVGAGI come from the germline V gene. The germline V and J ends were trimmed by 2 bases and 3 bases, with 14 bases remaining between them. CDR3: CASSYDGYDGYEQYF. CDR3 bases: TGTGCCAGCAGTTACGACGGGTATGACGGCTACGAGCAGTACTTC.

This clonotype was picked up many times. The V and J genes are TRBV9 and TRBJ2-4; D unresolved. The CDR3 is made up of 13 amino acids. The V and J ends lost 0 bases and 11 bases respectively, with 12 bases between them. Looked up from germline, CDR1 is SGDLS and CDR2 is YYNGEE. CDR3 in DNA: TGTGCCAGCAGCGTAGCTGGCCAGCTCGTTCAGTACTTC. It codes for CASSVAGQLVQYF.

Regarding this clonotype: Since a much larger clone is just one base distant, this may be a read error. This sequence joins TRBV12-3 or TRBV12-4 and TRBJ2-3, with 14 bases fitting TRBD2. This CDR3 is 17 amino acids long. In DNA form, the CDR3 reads TGTGCCAGCAGCACGACTAGCGGGGGGGTCTCGCCAGATATGCAGTATTTT. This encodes CASSTTSGGVSPDMQYF.

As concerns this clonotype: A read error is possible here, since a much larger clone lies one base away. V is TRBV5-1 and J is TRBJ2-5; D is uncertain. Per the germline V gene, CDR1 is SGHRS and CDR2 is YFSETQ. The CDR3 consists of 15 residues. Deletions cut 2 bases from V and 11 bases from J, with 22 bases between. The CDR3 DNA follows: TGCGCCAGCAGCTTCAGGAGTAATTTAGACAATGAGCAGTACTTC. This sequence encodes CASSFRSNLDNEQYF.

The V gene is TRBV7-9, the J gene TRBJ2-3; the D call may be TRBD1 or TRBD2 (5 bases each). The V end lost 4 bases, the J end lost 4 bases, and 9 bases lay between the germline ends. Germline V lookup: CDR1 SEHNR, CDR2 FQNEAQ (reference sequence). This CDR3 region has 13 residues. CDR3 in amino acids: CASSSVGADTQYF. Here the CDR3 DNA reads TGTGCCAGCAGCTCGGTGGGGGCAGATACGCAGTATTTT.

CDR3 sequence reads: CASSSTPGLNPGANVLTF. The CDR3 DNA reads TGTGCCAGCAGCTCAACCCCGGGCCTCAACCCCGGGGCCAACGTCCTGACTTTC. The chain is built from TRBV7-3 and TRBJ2-6; D is unresolved. The CDR3 is made up of 18 amino acids. The germline CDR1 and CDR2 sequences are SGHTA and FQGTGA. The V end was cut by 4 bases, the J end by 4 bases, with 20 bases between.

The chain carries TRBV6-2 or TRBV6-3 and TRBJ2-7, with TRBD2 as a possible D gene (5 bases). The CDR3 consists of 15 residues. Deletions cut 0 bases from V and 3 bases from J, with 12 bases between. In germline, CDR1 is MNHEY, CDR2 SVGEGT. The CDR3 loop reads CASSYSTGLDYEQYF. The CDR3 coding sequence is TGTGCCAGCAGTTACTCAACTGGACTCGACTACGAGCAGTACTTC.

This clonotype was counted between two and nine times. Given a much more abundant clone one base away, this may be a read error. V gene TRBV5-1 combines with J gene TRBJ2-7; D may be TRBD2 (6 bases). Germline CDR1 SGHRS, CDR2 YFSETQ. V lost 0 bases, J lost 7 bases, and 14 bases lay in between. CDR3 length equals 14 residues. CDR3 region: CASSLVAAGYEQYF. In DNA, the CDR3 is TGCGCCAGCAGCTTGGTGGCGGCGGGGTATGAGCAGTACTTC.

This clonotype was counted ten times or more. CDR3 coding DNA: TGCGCCAGCAGCTCCGGAGAAGGAATCACTGAAGCTTTCTTT. It translates to CASSSGEGITEAFF. V usage is TRBV5-1 and J usage is TRBJ1-1; unclear D gene. This CDR3 contains 14 residues. Germline lookup yields CDR1 SGHRS and CDR2 YFSETQ. Trimming took off 3 bases at V and 4 bases at J, with 13 bases between the two ends.

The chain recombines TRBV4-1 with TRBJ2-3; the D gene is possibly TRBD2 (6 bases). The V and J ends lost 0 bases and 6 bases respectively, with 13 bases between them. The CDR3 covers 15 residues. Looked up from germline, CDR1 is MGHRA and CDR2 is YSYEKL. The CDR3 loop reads CASSQDSRGRDTQYF. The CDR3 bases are TGCGCCAGCAGCCAAGATTCAAGAGGGAGGGATACGCAGTATTTT.

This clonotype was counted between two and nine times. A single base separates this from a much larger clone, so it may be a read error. The CDR3 protein is CSARAKDAQYF. The CDR3 DNA sequence: TGCAGTGCTAGAGCTAAAGATGCGCAGTATTTT. J is TRBJ2-3 and V is TRBV20-1; D uncertain. Germline assignment: CDR1 DFQATT and CDR2 SNEGSKA (reference sequence). The CDR3 consists of 11 residues.

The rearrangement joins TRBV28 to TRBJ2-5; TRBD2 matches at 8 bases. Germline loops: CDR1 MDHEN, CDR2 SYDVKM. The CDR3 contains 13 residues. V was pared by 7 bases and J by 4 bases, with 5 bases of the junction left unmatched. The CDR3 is CASTLAGRETQYF. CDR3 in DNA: TGTGCCAGCACATTAGCGGGACGAGAGACCCAGTACTTC.

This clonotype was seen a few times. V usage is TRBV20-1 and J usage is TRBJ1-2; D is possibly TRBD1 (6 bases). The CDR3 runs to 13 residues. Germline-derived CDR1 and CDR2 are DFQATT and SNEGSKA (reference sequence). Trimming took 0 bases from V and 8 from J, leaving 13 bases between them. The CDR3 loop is CSARDRAGVGYTF. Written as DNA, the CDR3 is TGCAGTGCTAGAGATCGGGCAGGGGTGGGCTACACCTTC.

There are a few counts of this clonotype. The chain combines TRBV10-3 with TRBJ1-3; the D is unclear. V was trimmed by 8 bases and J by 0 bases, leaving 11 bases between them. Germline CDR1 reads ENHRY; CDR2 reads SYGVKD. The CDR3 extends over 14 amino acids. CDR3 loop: CAIAGSNSGNTIYF. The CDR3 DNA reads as TGTGCCATCGCTGGCAGCAACTCTGGAAACACCATATATTTT.

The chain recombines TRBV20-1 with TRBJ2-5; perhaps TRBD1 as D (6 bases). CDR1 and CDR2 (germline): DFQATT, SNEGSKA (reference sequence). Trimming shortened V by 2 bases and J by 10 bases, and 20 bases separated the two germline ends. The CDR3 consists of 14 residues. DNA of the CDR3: TGCAGTGCTAGAAGATGGACAGATCAGTTGGTCCAGTACTTC. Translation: CSARRWTDQLVQYF.

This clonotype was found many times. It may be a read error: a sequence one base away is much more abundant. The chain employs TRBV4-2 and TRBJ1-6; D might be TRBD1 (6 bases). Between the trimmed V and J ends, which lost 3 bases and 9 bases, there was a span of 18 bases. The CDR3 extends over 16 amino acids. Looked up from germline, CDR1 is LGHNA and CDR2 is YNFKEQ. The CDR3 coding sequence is TGTGCCAGCAGCCATCCGCCGGGGGGCCGTGGTTCACCCCTCCACTTT. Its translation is CASSHPPGGRGSPLHF.